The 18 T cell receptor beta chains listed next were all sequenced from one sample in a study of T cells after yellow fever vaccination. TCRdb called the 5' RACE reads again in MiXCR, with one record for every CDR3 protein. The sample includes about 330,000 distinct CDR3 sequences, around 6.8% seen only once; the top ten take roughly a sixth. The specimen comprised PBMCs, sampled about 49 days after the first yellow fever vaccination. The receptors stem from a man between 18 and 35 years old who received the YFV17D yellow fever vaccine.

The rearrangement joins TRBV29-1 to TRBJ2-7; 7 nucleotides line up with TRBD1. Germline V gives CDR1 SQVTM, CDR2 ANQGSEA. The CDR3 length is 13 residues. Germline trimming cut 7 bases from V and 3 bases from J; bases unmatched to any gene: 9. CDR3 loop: CSASDRQNYEQYF. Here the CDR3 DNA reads TGCAGCGCCTCGGACAGGCAGAACTACGAGCAGTACTTC.

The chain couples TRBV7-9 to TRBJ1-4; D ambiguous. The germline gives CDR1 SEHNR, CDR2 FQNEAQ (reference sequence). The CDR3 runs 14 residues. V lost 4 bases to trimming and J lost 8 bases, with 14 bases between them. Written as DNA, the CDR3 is TGTGCCAGCAGCTCTATTGGCCGTTTGGAAAAACTGTTTTTT. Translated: CASSSIGRLEKLFF. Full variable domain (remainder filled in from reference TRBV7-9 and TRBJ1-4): DTGVSQNPRHKITKRGQNVTFRCDPISEHNRLYWYRQTLGQGPEFLTYFQNEAQLEKSRLLSDRFSAERPKGSFSTLEIQRTEQGDSAMYLCASSSIGRLEKLFFGSGTQLSVL.

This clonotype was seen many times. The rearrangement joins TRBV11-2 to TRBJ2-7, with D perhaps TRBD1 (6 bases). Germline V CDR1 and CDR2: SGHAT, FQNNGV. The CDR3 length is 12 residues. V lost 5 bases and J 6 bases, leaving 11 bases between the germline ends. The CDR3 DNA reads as TGTGCCAGCAGCCCGGACAGTCTCGAGCAGTACGTC. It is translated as CASSPDSLEQYV.

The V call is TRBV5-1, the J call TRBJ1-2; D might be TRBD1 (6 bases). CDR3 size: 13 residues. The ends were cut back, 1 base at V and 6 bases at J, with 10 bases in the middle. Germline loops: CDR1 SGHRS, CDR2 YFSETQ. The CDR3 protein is CASSLNRVDGYTF. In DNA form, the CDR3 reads TGCGCCAGCAGCTTGAACAGGGTGGATGGCTACACCTTC.

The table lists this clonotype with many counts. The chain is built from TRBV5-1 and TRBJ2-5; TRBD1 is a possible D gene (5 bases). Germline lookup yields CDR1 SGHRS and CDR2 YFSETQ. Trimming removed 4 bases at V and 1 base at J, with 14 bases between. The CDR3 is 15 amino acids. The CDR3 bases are TGCGCCAGCAGCCCCGGACATCTGACCCAAGAGACCCAGTACTTC. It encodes CASSPGHLTQETQYF.

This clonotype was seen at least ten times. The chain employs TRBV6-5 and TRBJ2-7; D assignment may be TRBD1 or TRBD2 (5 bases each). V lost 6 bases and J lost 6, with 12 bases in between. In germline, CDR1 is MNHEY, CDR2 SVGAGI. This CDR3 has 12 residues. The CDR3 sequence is CASSSGGGEQYV. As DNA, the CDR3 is TGTGCCAGCAGCTCTGGGGGTGGCGAGCAGTACGTC.

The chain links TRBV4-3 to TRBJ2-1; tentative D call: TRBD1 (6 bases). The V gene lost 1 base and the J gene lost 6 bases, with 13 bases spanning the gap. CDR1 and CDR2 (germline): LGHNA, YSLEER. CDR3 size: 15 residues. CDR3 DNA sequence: TGCGCCAGCAGCCAAGTGGTGACAGGCGGCAATGAGCAGTTCTTC. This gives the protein CASSQVVTGGNEQFF.

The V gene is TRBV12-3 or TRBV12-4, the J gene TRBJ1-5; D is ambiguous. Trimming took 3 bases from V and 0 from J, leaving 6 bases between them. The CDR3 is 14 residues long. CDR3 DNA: TGTGCCAGCAGTTTTTCCTATAGCAATCAGCCCCAGCATTTT. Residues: CASSFSYSNQPQHF.

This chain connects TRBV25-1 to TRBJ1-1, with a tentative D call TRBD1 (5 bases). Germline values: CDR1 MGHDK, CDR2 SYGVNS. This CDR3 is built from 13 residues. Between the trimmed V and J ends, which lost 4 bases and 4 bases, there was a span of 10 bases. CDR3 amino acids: CASSGPGSTEAFF. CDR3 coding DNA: TGTGCCAGCAGTGGGCCAGGGTCCACTGAAGCTTTCTTT.

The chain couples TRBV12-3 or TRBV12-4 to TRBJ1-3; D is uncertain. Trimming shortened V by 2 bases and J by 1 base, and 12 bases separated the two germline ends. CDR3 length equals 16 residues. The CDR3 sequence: CASSLFGVRSGNTIYF. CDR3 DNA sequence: TGTGCCAGCAGTTTATTTGGGGTTAGGTCTGGAAACACCATATATTTT.

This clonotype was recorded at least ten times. The CDR3: CSARDSLRGGETQYF. In DNA form, the CDR3 reads TGCAGTGCTAGAGATTCGTTACGGGGAGGCGAGACCCAGTACTTC. V usage is TRBV20-1 and J usage is TRBJ2-5, with D tentatively TRBD2 (6 bases). With 0 bases removed from V and 5 bases from J, the gap between germline ends came to 16 bases. CDR3 length: 15 amino acids. The germline V gene encodes CDR1 DFQATT and CDR2 SNEGSKA (reference sequence).

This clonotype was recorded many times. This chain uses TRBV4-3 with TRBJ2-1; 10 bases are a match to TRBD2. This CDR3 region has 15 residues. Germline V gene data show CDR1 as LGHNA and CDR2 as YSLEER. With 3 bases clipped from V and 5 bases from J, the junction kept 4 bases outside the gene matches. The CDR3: CASSHLAGGHNEQFF. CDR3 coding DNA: TGCGCCAGCAGCCACTTAGCGGGGGGACACAATGAGCAGTTCTTC.

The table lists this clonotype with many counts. CDR3 sequence reads: CASSLASGADTQYF. Here the CDR3 DNA reads TGCGCCAGCAGCTTGGCGTCAGGGGCAGATACGCAGTATTTT. The chain uses TRBV5-1 and TRBJ2-3; TRBD1 might be the D (6 bases). The germline CDR1 and CDR2 sequences are SGHRS and YFSETQ. V was pared by 0 bases and J by 4 bases, with 9 bases between. The CDR3 extends over 14 amino acids.

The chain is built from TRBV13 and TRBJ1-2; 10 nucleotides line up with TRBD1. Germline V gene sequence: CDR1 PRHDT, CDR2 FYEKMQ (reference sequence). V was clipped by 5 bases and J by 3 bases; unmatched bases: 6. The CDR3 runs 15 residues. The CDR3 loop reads CASSHGTGADYGYTF. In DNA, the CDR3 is TGTGCCAGCAGCCATGGGACAGGGGCTGACTATGGCTACACCTTC.

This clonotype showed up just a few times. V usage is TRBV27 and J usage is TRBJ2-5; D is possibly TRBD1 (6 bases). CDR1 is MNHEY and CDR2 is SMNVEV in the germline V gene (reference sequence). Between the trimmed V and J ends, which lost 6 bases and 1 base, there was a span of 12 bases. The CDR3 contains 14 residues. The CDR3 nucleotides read TGTGCCAGCAGGGTGACAGGTCTCCAAGAGACCCAGTACTTC. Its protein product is CASRVTGLQETQYF.

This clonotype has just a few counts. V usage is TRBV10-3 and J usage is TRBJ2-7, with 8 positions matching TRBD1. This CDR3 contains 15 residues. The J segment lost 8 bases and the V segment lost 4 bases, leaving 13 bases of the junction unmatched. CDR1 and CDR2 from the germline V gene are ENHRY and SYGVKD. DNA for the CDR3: TGTGCCATCAGTGGAGACAGGGGTTCTCTCGACCAGCAGTACTTC. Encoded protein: CAISGDRGSLDQQYF.

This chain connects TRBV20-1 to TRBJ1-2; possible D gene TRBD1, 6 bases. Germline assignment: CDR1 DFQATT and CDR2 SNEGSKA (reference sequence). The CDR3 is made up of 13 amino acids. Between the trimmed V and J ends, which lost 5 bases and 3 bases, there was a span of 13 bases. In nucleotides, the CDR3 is TGCAGTGCTTTACAGGGTCCCGACTATGGCTACACCTTC. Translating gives CSALQGPDYGYTF.

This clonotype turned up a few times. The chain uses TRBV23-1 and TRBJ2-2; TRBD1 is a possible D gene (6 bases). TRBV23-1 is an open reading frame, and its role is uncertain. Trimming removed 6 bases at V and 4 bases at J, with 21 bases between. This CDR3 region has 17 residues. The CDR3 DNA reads TGCGCCAGCAGACCCACCTCCGGGACAAAGGGCACCGGGGAGCTGTTTTTT. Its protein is CASRPTSGTKGTGELFF.